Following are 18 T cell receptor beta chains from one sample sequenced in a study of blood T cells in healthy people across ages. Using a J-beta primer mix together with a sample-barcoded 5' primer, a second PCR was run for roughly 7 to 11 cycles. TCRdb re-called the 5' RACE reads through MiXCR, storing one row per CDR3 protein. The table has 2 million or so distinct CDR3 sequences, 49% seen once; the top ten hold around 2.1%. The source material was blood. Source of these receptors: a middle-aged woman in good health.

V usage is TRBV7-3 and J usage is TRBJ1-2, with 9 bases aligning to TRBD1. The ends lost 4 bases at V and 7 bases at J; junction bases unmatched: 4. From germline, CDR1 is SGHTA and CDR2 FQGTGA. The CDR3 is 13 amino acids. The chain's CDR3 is CASSSPGQGGYTF. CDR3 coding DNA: TGTGCCAGCAGCTCGCCGGGACAGGGTGGCTACACCTTC.

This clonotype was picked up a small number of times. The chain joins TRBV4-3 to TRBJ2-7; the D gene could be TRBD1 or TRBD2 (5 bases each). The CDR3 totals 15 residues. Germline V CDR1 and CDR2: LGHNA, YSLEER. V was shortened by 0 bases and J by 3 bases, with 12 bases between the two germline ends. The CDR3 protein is CASSQDGTRDYEQYF. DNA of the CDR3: TGCGCCAGCAGCCAAGATGGGACCAGGGACTACGAGCAGTACTTC.

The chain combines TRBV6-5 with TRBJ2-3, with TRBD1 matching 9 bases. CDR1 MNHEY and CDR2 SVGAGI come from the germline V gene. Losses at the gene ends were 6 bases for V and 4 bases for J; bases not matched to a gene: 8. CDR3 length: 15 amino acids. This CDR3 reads CASSAGQGGADTQYF. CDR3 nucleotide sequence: TGTGCCAGCAGCGCGGGACAGGGTGGCGCAGATACGCAGTATTTT.

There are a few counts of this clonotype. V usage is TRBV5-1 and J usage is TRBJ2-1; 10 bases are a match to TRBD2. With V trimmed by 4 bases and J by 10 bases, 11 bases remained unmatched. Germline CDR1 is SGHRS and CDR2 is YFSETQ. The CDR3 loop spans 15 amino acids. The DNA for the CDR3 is TGCGCCAGCAGCCTTTGGAAGCGGGGGGGAGAGGAGCAGTTCTTC. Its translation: CASSLWKRGGEEQFF.

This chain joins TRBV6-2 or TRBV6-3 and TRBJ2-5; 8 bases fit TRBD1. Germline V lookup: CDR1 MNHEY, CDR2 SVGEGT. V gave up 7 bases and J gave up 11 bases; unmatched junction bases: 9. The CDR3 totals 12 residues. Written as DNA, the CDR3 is TGTGCCAGCAACCAGGGGGCGCAGGAGCAGTACTTC. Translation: CASNQGAQEQYF.

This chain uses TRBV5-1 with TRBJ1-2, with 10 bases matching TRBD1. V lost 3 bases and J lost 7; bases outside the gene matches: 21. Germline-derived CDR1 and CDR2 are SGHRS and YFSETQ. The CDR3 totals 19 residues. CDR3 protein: CASSSGTLGGQGSLGGYTF. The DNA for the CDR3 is TGCGCCAGCAGCTCGGGGACCCTCGGGGGACAGGGGTCCCTTGGTGGCTACACCTTC.

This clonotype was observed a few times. The CDR3 nucleotides read TGTGCCAGCAGCCATGGGGCGGGGACCCAGTACTTC. It translates to CASSHGAGTQYF. This chain uses TRBV7-2 with TRBJ2-7; D is possibly TRBD1 or TRBD2 (5 bases each). The end of the DNA aligns better with TRBJ2-5, so the J call may be wrong. The length of the CDR3 is 12 residues. The germline V gene encodes CDR1 SGHTA and CDR2 FQGNSA.

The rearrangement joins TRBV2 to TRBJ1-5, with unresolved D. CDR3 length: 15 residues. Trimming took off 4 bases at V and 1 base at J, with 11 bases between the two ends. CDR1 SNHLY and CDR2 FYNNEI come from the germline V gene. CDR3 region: CASSGSALSNQPQHF. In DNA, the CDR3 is TGTGCCAGCAGTGGGTCAGCACTCAGCAATCAGCCCCAGCATTTT.

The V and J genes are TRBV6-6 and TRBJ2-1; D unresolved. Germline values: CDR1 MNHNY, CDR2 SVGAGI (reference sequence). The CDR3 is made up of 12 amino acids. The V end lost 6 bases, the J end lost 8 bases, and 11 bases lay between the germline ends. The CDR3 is CASSLRSDEQFF. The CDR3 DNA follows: TGTGCCAGCAGCCTCCGGAGCGATGAGCAGTTCTTC.

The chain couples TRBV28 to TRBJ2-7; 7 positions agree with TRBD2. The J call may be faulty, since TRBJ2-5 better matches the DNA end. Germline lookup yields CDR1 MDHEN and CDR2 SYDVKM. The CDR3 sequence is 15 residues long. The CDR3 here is CASSFFAGGFETQYF. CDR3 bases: TGTGCCAGCAGTTTCTTTGCCGGGGGGTTTGAGACCCAGTACTTC.

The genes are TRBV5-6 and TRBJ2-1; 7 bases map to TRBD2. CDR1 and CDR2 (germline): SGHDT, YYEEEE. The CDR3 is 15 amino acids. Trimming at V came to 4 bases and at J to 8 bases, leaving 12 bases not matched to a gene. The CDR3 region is CASSPAGGGIHEQFF. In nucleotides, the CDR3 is TGTGCCAGCAGCCCCGCGGGCGGGGGAATTCATGAGCAGTTCTTC.

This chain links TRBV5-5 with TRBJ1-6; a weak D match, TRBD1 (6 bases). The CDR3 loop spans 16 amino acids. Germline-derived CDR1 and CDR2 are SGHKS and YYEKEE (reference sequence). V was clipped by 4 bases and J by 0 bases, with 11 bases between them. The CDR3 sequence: CASSDSQGSYNSPLHF. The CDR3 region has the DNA TGTGCCAGCAGCGATTCACAGGGCTCCTATAATTCACCCCTCCACTTT.

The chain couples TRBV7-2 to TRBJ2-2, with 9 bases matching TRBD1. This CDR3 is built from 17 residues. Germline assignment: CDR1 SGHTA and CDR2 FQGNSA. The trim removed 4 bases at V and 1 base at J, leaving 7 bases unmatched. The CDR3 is CASSSPRQGVNTGELFF. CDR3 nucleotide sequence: TGTGCCAGCAGCTCACCAAGACAGGGGGTGAACACCGGGGAGCTGTTTTTT.

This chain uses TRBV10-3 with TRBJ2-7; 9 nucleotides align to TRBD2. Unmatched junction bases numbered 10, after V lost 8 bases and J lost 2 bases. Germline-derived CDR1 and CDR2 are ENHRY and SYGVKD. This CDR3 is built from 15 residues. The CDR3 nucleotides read TGTGCCATCCACCCCAGCGGGGGGTCCGCCTACGAGCAGTACTTC. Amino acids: CAIHPSGGSAYEQYF.

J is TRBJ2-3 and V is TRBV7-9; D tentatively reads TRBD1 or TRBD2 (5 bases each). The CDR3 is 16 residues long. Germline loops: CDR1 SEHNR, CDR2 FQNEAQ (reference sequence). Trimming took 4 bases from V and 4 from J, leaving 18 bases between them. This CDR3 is CASSSDWGFEADTQYF. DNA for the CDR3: TGTGCCAGCAGCTCCGACTGGGGGTTTGAGGCAGATACGCAGTATTTT. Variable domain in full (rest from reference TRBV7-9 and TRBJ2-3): DTGVSQNPRHKITKRGQNVTFRCDPISEHNRLYWYRQTLGQGPEFLTYFQNEAQLEKSRLLSDRFSAERPKGSFSTLEIQRTEQGDSAMYLCASSSDWGFEADTQYFGPGTRLTVL.

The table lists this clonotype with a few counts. The CDR3 sequence: CASSGGRPYEQFF. The DNA for the CDR3 is TGTGCCAGCAGCGGGGGTAGGCCCTATGAGCAGTTCTTC. V and J are TRBV7-2 and TRBJ2-1; D assignment may be TRBD1 or TRBD2 (5 bases each). The V gene lost 5 bases and the J gene lost 8 bases, with 13 bases spanning the gap. Germline V gene lookup returns CDR1 SGHTA and CDR2 FQGNSA. CDR3 length: 13 amino acids.

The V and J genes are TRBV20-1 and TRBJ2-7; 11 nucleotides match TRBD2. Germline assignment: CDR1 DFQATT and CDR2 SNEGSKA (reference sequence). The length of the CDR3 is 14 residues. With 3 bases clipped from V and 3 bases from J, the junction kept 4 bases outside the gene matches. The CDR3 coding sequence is TGCAGTGCTAGGACTAGCGGGGAGGACTACGAGCAGTACTTC. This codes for CSARTSGEDYEQYF.

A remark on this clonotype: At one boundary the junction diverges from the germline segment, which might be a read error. The chain's CDR3 is CASSQGKSASENERFF. In DNA, the CDR3 is TGTGCCAGCAGCCAGGGAAAAAGCGCTTCGGAGAATGAGCGGTTCTTC. This rearrangement joins TRBV3-1 to TRBJ2-1; no firm D call. Germline loops: CDR1 LGHDT, CDR2 YNNKEL (reference sequence). The length of the CDR3 is 16 residues.